This T cell receptor beta chain is drawn from a study of blood T cell repertoires in COVID-19. Across the whole study: The United States, Italy and Spain supplied acute and convalescent COVID-19 samples. Sample material is recorded as cDNA or gDNA derived from T cells, B-cell-depleted T cells, or PBMCs.

V shed 5 bases and J shed 3 bases, with 19 bases lying between them. From germline, CDR1 is SGHAT and CDR2 FQNNGV. The CDR3 loop spans 16 amino acids. Methods used by the authors: Counts of nucleated cells, estimated from reference gene primer amplification, were obtained. Here immunoSEQ multiplex PCR was the method, and the copy in TCRdb shows in-frame clones only, minus some. V and J calls and clone size come straight from that table; D and trimming were deduced from the DNA. The sample holds around 72,000 clones, around 78% seen once. Sequencing was performed on peripheral blood. The gene calls are TRBV11-2 and TRBJ1-2; D may be TRBD1 (6 bases). This TCR derives from a woman aged 80 or over with acute or convalescent COVID-19. The CDR3 sequence is CASSPQGGDRYYGYTF. The DNA for the CDR3 is TGTGCCAGCAGCCCACAAGGGGGGGACCGGTACTATGGCTACACCTTC.